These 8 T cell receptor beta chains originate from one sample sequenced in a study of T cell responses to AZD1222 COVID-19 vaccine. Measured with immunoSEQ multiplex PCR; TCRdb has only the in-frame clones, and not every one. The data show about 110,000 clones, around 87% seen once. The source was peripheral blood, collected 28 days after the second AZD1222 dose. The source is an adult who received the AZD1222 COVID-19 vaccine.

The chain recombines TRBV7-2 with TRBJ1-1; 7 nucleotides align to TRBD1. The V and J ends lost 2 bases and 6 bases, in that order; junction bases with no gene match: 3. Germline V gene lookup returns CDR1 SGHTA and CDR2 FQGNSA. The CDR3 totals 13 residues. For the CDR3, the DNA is TGTGCCAGCAGCTTAAACAGGGGATCTGAAGCTTTCTTT. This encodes CASSLNRGSEAFF. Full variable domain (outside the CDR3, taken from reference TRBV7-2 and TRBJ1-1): GAGVSQSPSNKVTEKGKDVELRCDPISGHTALYWYRQSLGQGLEFLIYFQGNSAPDKSGLPSDRFSAERTGGSVSTLTIQRTQQEDSAVYLCASSLNRGSEAFFGQGTRLTVV.

The CDR3 loop is CASRESDRDGSPLHF. The CDR3 DNA sequence: TGTGCCAGCAGGGAGAGCGACAGGGACGGTTCACCCCTCCACTTT. The V and J genes are TRBV6-4 and TRBJ1-6; TRBD1 matches at 7 bases. Germline loops: CDR1 MRHNA, CDR2 SNTAGT. The junction had 11 bases not matched to a gene; V was cut back by 6 bases and J by 9 bases. The CDR3 runs to 15 residues.

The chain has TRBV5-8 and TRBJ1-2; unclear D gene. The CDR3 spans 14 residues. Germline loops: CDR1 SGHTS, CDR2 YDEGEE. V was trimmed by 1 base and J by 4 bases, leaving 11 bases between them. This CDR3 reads CASSLLANGYGYTF. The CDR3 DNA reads TGTGCCAGCAGCTTGCTGGCAAATGGCTATGGCTACACCTTC.

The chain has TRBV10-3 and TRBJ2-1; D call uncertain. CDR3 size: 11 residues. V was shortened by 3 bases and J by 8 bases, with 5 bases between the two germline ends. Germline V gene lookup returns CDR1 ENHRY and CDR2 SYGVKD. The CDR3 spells CAISEGDEQFF. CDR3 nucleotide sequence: TGTGCCATCAGTGAAGGCGATGAGCAGTTCTTC.

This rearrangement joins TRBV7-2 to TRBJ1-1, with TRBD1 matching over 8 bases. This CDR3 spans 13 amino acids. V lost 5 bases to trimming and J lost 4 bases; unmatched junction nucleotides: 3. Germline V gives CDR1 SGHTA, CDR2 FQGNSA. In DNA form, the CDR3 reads TGTGCCAGCAGCCTAGACAGGGGCACTGAAGCTTTCTTT. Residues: CASSLDRGTEAFF.

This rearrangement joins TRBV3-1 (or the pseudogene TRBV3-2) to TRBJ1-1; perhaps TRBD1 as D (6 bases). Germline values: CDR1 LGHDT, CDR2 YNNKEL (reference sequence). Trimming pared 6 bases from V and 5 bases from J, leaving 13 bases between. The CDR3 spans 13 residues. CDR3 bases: TGTGCCAGCAGGCACAGGGCGATTACTGAAGCTTTCTTT. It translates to CASRHRAITEAFF.

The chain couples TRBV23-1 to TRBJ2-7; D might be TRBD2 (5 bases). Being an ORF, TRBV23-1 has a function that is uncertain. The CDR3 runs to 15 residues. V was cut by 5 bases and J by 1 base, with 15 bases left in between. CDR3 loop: CASSAPARDSYEQYF. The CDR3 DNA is TGCGCCAGCAGTGCTCCCGCCCGGGATTCCTACGAGCAGTACTTC.

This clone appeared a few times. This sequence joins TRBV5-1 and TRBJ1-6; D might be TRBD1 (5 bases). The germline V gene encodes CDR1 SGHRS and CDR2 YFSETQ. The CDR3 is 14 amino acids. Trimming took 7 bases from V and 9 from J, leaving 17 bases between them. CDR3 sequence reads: CASRGTAEISPLHF. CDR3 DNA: TGCGCCAGCCGGGGGACGGCCGAAATTTCACCCCTCCACTTT.